This T cell receptor beta chain was recorded in a study of T-cell reconstitution after alpha-beta-depleted transplantation in children. The TCRbeta library was prepared with unique molecular identifiers. TCRdb re-analysed the PCR reads in MiXCR, keeping a single row per CDR3 protein. The sample gives some 440,000 distinct CDR3 sequences, around 16% of which show up once; under 30% is in the top ten. This CDR3 has 11 amino acids. CDR1 is MGHDK and CDR2 is SYGVNS in the germline V gene. The ends lost 6 bases at V and 9 bases at J; junction bases unmatched: 2. This clonotype was detected ten times or more.

The source is a boy under two years old who had a stem cell transplant for Wiskott-Aldrich syndrome, so the T cells may come from the graft donor. Sample: PBMCs, mostly from graft donor cells, taken 360 days after TCRalphabeta/CD19-depleted stem cell transplant. The chain couples TRBV25-1 to TRBJ2-1, with TRBD2 matching over 7 bases. The CDR3 region is CASRGGSEQFF. The CDR3 DNA reads TGTGCCAGCAGGGGGGGGAGTGAGCAGTTCTTC. The variable domain in full, with the rest retrieved from reference TRBV25-1 and TRBJ2-1, is EADIYQTPRYLVIGTGKKITLECSQTMGHDKMYWYQQDPGMELHLIHYSYGVNSTEKGDLSSESTVSRIRTEHFPLTLESARPSHTSQYLCASRGGSEQFFGPGTRLTVL.